These T cell receptor beta chains were read from a single sample in a study of blood T cell repertoires in COVID-19. Only in-frame clones appear in the TCRdb table, and some are missing; sequencing was by immunoSEQ multiplex PCR. The table lists roughly 80,000 clones, about 91% of them singletons. The sequenced sample consisted of peripheral blood. The receptors here all came from a woman aged 80 or older with acute or convalescent COVID-19. Each CDR3 is given with its conserved first and last residue. Fields, in order: J gene, clone size, D gene, V gene, CDR3 DNA, CDR3 protein. The D gene is left open where the match is weak. Rows may omit the clone size; those that give it use once, few, many or a size class.

TRBJ1-5,NA,NA,TRBV19,TGTGCCAGTAGTATCAACAGACAGGTAATCAATCAGCCCCAGCATTTT,CASSINRQVINQPQHF
TRBJ1-6,NA,NA,TRBV9,TGTGCCAGCAGCGTAGGACTGTGGAATTCACCCCTCCACTTT,CASSVGLWNSPLHF
TRBJ2-7,NA,TRBD2,TRBV18,TGTGCCAGCTCACCGGGGACTAGCGGCTACGAGCAGTACTTC,CASSPGTSGYEQYF
TRBJ2-1,NA,NA,TRBV19,TGTGCCAGTAGCCGGGATCGGGAACTCAATGAGCAGTTCTTC,CASSRDRELNEQFF
TRBJ2-3,NA,NA,TRBV3-1/TRBV3-2,TGTGCCAGCAGCCGTGGGAGTAGGACCCGCCGCAGCACAGATACGCAGTATTTT,CASSRGSRTRRSTDTQYF
TRBJ1-1,NA,NA,TRBV6-6,TGTGCCAGCAGTCCAATCTTCGGGGGTCCCAACACTGAAGCTTTCTTT,CASSPIFGGPNTEAFF
TRBJ2-7,NA,TRBD2,TRBV6-5,TGTGCCAGCAGTTACGACGGGGGGAGGGAGCAGTACTTC,CASSYDGGREQYF
TRBJ2-3,few,NA,TRBV7-2,TGTGCCAGCAGCTTAGGGACACAGTACAGCACAGATACGCAGTATTTT,CASSLGTQYSTDTQYF
TRBJ1-2,NA,TRBD1,TRBV5-1,TGCGCCAGCAGCCCTACCGGGACAGGGGGCGCCCATGGCTACACCTTC,CASSPTGTGGAHGYTF
TRBJ2-4,NA,TRBD1,TRBV7-6,TGTGCCAGCAGCTTAGGGACAGGGGGGAGAGGAAACATTCAGTACTTC,CASSLGTGGRGNIQYF
TRBJ2-1,NA,TRBD2,TRBV24-1,TGTGCCACCAGTGAGGGTAGCGGGGGGCGGTACAATGAGCAGTTCTTC,CATSEGSGGRYNEQFF
TRBJ1-1,NA,NA,TRBV7-8,TGTGCCAGCAGCTCCCGGCGGGTCACTGAAGCTTTCTTT,CASSSRRVTEAFF
TRBJ2-3,once,TRBD2,TRBV19,TGTGCCAGTAGCCAGCGGGGGGCAGATACGCAGTATTTT,CASSQRGADTQYF
TRBJ2-5,NA,NA,TRBV28,TGTGCCAGCAGGGAGGACAGAGCGTACCAAGAGACCCAGTACTTC,CASREDRAYQETQYF
TRBJ1-2,NA,NA,TRBV9,TGTGCCAGCAGCGCCGACAGGACAATTCCGTATGGCTACACCTTC,CASSADRTIPYGYTF
TRBJ2-3,NA,TRBD2,TRBV29-1,TGCAGCCCCCCGGGAGGTCGCGGGACGCAGTATTTT,CSPPGGRGTQYF